The 14 T cell receptor beta chains in this list originate from one sample, sequenced in a study of prognosis after radiotherapy for stage I lung cancer. Genomic DNA was the source, and TCR beta CDR3 was amplified from it by two-round multiplex PCR. Every TRBV and TRBJ gene had its own specific primer in first-round PCR. TCRdb redid the calling of the multiplex PCR reads with MiXCR, one entry per CDR3 protein. The sample yields 20,000 to 25,000 distinct CDR3 sequences, about two fifths seen once. The sample consisted of PBMCs, taken before or after stereotactic body radiation therapy (not recorded which). The receptor set was obtained from a donor aged 50 or older with non-small cell lung cancer.

In this sample, this clonotype turned up many times. The chain couples TRBV27 to TRBJ1-3, with 7 bases matching TRBD1. CDR3 size: 13 residues. The germline V gene has CDR1 MNHEY and CDR2 SMNVEV (reference sequence). After removal of 5 bases from V and 2 bases from J, the junction contained 0 bases not matched to a gene. CDR3 DNA sequence: TGTGCCAGCAGTACAGGGGCTGGAAACACCATATATTTT. Amino acid sequence: CASSTGAGNTIYF.

This clonotype appeared a few times. This may stem from a read error, because a much larger clone lies one nucleotide away. The rearrangement uses TRBV7-6 and TRBJ1-4; no clear D. CDR3 size: 15 residues. Trimming shortened V by 5 bases and J by 2 bases, and 12 bases separated the two germline ends. Germline V lookup: CDR1 SGHVS, CDR2 FNYEAQ. Here the CDR3 reads CASSHKFATNEKLFF. CDR3 bases: TGTGCCAGCAGCCACAAGTTCGCGACTAATGAAAAACTGTTTTTT. Looking up the rest from reference TRBV7-6 and TRBJ1-4 gives the full variable domain: GAGVSQSPRYKVTKRGQDVALRCDPISGHVSLYWYRQALGQGPEFLTYFNYEAQQDKSGLPNDRFSAERPEGSISTLTIQRTEQRDSAMYRCASSHKFATNEKLFFGSGTQLSVL.

V and J are TRBV5-6 and TRBJ2-3; possibly TRBD1 for D (6 bases). CDR3 length equals 16 residues. Deletions cut 4 bases from V and 4 bases from J, with 19 bases between. Germline-derived CDR1 and CDR2 are SGHDT and YYEEEE. The CDR3 is CASSLPGTWGADTQYF. The DNA of the CDR3 is TGTGCCAGCAGCCTTCCCGGGACATGGGGCGCAGATACGCAGTATTTT.

This clonotype was picked up many times. The J gene is TRBJ2-1, the V gene TRBV2; 10 positions match TRBD2. V dropped 6 bases and J dropped 4; count of bases not matched to a gene: 6. There are 15 residues in the CDR3. The germline gives CDR1 SNHLY, CDR2 FYNNEI. CDR3: CASSGAGGPYNEQFF. The CDR3 DNA follows: TGTGCCAGCAGCGGAGCGGGAGGGCCTTACAATGAGCAGTTCTTC.

The sample holds many counts of this clonotype. The chain links TRBV29-1 to TRBJ2-5; D possibly uses TRBD1 or TRBD2 (5 bases each). Trimming removed 6 bases from V and 5 bases from J, with 16 bases in between. CDR1 is SQVTM and CDR2 is ANQGSEA in the germline V gene. CDR3 length: 13 residues. The CDR3 here is CSVRGPGAETQYF. The CDR3 nucleotides read TGCAGCGTGAGGGGACCTGGGGCGGAGACCCAGTACTTC.

In its sample, this clonotype was seen many times. The rearrangement links TRBV20-1 to TRBJ2-1; the match to TRBD2 covers 12 bases. This CDR3 has 15 amino acids. Germline values: CDR1 DFQATT, CDR2 SNEGSKA (reference sequence). Losses at the gene ends were 5 bases for V and 8 bases for J; bases not matched to a gene: 10. CDR3 DNA: TGCAGTGCTCGCACACTAGCGGGAGGCAACGATGAGCAGTTCTTC. It yields the protein CSARTLAGGNDEQFF.

This chain connects TRBV20-1 to TRBJ2-1, with a tentative D call TRBD2 (5 bases). CDR1 and CDR2 from the germline V gene are DFQATT and SNEGSKA (reference sequence). The CDR3 totals 15 residues. Trimming pared 6 bases from V and 3 bases from J, leaving 18 bases between. This chain's CDR3 is CSANAEAVIYNEQFF. The CDR3 coding sequence is TGCAGTGCCAACGCTGAAGCGGTAATCTACAATGAGCAGTTCTTC.

This rearrangement joins TRBV12-5 to TRBJ2-1, with 14 bases matching TRBD2. V was pared by 7 bases and J by 0 bases, with 14 bases of the junction left unmatched. Germline V gives CDR1 LGHNT, CDR2 FRNRAP. The CDR3 extends over 20 amino acids. CDR3 DNA: TGTGCTAGTGCCCCAACAGGAGGAGGGACTAGCGGGAGCTCCTACAATGAGCAGTTCTTC. Its protein product is CASAPTGGGTSGSSYNEQFF.

The chain links TRBV12-3 or TRBV12-4 to TRBJ1-2, with 7 bases identical to TRBD1. The CDR3 is made up of 14 amino acids. After removal of 4 bases from V and 4 bases from J, the junction contained 6 bases not matched to a gene. The CDR3 DNA reads TGTGCCAGCAGTTACTCGAGGGGGCCCTATGGCTACACCTTC. This codes for CASSYSRGPYGYTF.

This clonotype was seen repeatedly, ten times or more. The chain combines TRBV28 with TRBJ1-2; 7 bases are a match to TRBD1. Germline values: CDR1 MDHEN, CDR2 SYDVKM. V was pared by 7 bases and J by 2 bases, with 7 bases of the junction left unmatched. The CDR3 totals 14 residues. CDR3 loop: CASTSPGQNYGYTF. The CDR3 DNA follows: TGTGCCAGCACATCTCCGGGACAGAACTATGGCTACACCTTC.

The CDR3: CSASGTGGEQYF. The CDR3 DNA follows: TGCAGTGCTAGCGGGACAGGGGGGGAGCAGTACTTC. The chain links TRBV20-1 to TRBJ2-7, with 11 bases matching TRBD1. Germline trimming cut 3 bases from V and 7 bases from J; bases unmatched to any gene: 2. The germline V gene encodes CDR1 DFQATT and CDR2 SNEGSKA (reference sequence). The CDR3 runs 12 residues.

A word on this clonotype: Relative to the germline gene, one junction end is altered; a read error may explain this. CDR3 in DNA: TGTGCCAGCAGCTTGGGCAGCGGGGGTATCTACGAGCATTACTTC. Its translation is CASSLGSGGIYEHYF. The chain uses TRBV11-1 and TRBJ2-7, with TRBD2 matching over 8 bases. This CDR3 has 15 residues. Germline loops: CDR1 SGHAT, CDR2 FQDESV (reference sequence).

The table lists this clonotype with many counts. The chain carries TRBV20-1 and TRBJ1-4; possibly TRBD1 for D (6 bases). Germline V gives CDR1 DFQATT, CDR2 SNEGSKA (reference sequence). Trimming left V 3 bases short and J 8 bases short, with 13 bases between. The CDR3 loop spans 13 amino acids. The CDR3 protein is CSASGQGREKLFF. The CDR3 bases are TGCAGTGCTAGCGGTCAGGGGCGGGAAAAACTGTTTTTT.

This clonotype showed up many times. The rearrangement joins TRBV5-1 to TRBJ2-7; D is tentatively TRBD1 or TRBD2 (5 bases each). Germline lookup yields CDR1 SGHRS and CDR2 YFSETQ. V was clipped by 4 bases and J by 0 bases, with 14 bases between them. The CDR3 has 15 residues. The DNA of the CDR3 is TGCGCCAGCAGCGACCCGGGACGAAGCTCCTACGAGCAGTACTTC. The encoded protein is CASSDPGRSSYEQYF. The full variable domain, rest sourced from reference TRBV5-1 and TRBJ2-7, is KAGVTQTPRYLIKTRGQQVTLSCSPISGHRSVSWYQQTPGQGLQFLFEYFSETQRNKGNFPGRFSGRQFSNSRSEMNVSTLELGDSALYLCASSDPGRSSYEQYFGPGTRLTVT.